These T cell receptor beta chains were read from a single sample in a study. TCRdb processed the RT-PCR reads anew with MiXCR; each CDR3 protein has one entry. The sample holds more than 550,000 distinct CDR3 sequences; 13% to 15% are singletons and the top ten take about 3.6%. The sequencing input was memory CD4+ T cells from blood. These receptors were obtained from a female donor in good health, serving as a healthy control. CDR3s include the opening cysteine and the closing phenylalanine or tryptophan. The D gene is left open where the match is weak. Some rows have no size entry. The others give once, few or many, or a class for an expanded clone.

j_gene: TRBJ2-5; v_gene: TRBV20-1; abundance: -; len: 17; d_gene: -; CDR3nt: TGCAGTGCCAAGGTGAGATCGCAATGGAGACAGCAAGAGACCCAGTACTTC; CDR3aa: CSAKVRSQWRQQETQYF
j_gene: TRBJ1-6; v_gene: TRBV6-1; abundance: few; len: 13; d_gene: TRBD1; CDR3nt: TGTGCCAGCAATCAGGGGGTTGGTTCACCCCTCCACTTT; CDR3aa: CASNQGVGSPLHF
j_gene: TRBJ2-5; v_gene: TRBV11-1; abundance: -; len: 15; d_gene: -; CDR3nt: TGTGCCAGCAGCCCCGGCGGGACCAGAGTTCGGACCCAGTACTTC; CDR3aa: CASSPGGTRVRTQYF
j_gene: TRBJ1-2; v_gene: TRBV20-1; abundance: -; len: 13; d_gene: -; CDR3nt: TGCAGTGCTTCACAGGGATGGGGAGATGGCTACACCTTC; CDR3aa: CSASQGWGDGYTF
j_gene: TRBJ2-4; v_gene: TRBV28; abundance: -; len: 13; d_gene: -; CDR3nt: TGTGCCAGCGGTGCGGTAGCCAAAAACATTCAGTACTTC; CDR3aa: CASGAVAKNIQYF
j_gene: TRBJ2-7; v_gene: TRBV5-1; abundance: few; len: 15; d_gene: -; CDR3nt: TGCGCCAGCAGCTTTCAGAAGGGGTTACCCTACGAGCAGTACTTC; CDR3aa: CASSFQKGLPYEQYF
j_gene: TRBJ2-1; v_gene: TRBV12-3/TRBV12-4; abundance: many; len: 20; d_gene: TRBD2; CDR3nt: TGTGCCAGCACCAAATACGGGACTAGCGGGAGGACACTCTCCTACAATGAGCAGTTCTTC; CDR3aa: CASTKYGTSGRTLSYNEQFF
j_gene: TRBJ1-3; v_gene: TRBV7-2; abundance: -; len: 14; d_gene: TRBD1; CDR3nt: TGTGCCAGCAGCTCCCGGACAGGGGGAAACACCATATATTTT; CDR3aa: CASSSRTGGNTIYF
j_gene: TRBJ1-2; v_gene: TRBV4-2; abundance: -; len: 17; d_gene: TRBD1; CDR3nt: TGTGCCAGCAGCCAACTTCTTGAGACAGGGAACTCGAATGGCTACACCTTC; CDR3aa: CASSQLLETGNSNGYTF
j_gene: TRBJ2-6; v_gene: TRBV20-1; abundance: -; len: 17; d_gene: -; CDR3nt: TGCAGTGCTAGAGAGGGTGAGACGGGGCGGGGGGCCAACGTCCTGACTTTC; CDR3aa: CSAREGETGRGANVLTF
j_gene: TRBJ1-2; v_gene: TRBV28; abundance: few; len: 14; d_gene: -; CDR3nt: TGTGCCAGCAGTTCTCTATCAGGGAACTATGGCTACACCTTC; CDR3aa: CASSSLSGNYGYTF
j_gene: TRBJ1-4; v_gene: TRBV9; abundance: -; len: 15; d_gene: TRBD1; CDR3nt: TGTGCCAGCAGTACAGGGGTAGCAACTAATGAAAAACTGTTTTTT; CDR3aa: CASSTGVATNEKLFF
j_gene: TRBJ2-3; v_gene: TRBV7-2; abundance: many; len: 15; d_gene: -; CDR3nt: TGTGCCAGCAGCTCGGACTCCCACATCACAGATACGCAGTATTTT; CDR3aa: CASSSDSHITDTQYF
j_gene: TRBJ1-4; v_gene: TRBV28; abundance: -; len: 15; d_gene: TRBD1; CDR3nt: TGTGCCAGCACCATAGGGGGCGTGACAGTCGAAAAACTGTTTTTT; CDR3aa: CASTIGGVTVEKLFF
j_gene: TRBJ2-7; v_gene: TRBV11-2; abundance: -; len: 17; d_gene: -; CDR3nt: TGTGCCAGCAGCTTACTGATCGTCGCGGGGCCAGTGGATAAGCAGTACTTC; CDR3aa: CASSLLIVAGPVDKQYF
j_gene: TRBJ1-1; v_gene: TRBV18; abundance: -; len: 17; d_gene: -; CDR3nt: TGTGCCAGCTCACCCCGCCGAATGGCAGAACTGAACACTGAAGCTTTCTTT; CDR3aa: CASSPRRMAELNTEAFF
j_gene: TRBJ2-2; v_gene: TRBV19; abundance: -; len: 15; d_gene: -; CDR3nt: TGTGCCAGTCGAAGGGGCACCTGGAACACCGGGGAGCTGTTTTTT; CDR3aa: CASRRGTWNTGELFF
j_gene: TRBJ1-1; v_gene: TRBV18; abundance: few; len: 12; d_gene: -; CDR3nt: TGTGCCAGCTCACCAGCGATAGGTGAAGCTTTCTTT; CDR3aa: CASSPAIGEAFF
j_gene: TRBJ2-5; v_gene: TRBV5-1; abundance: many; len: 16; d_gene: TRBD2; CDR3nt: TGCGCCAGCAGCTTGGAGGGACTAGCGGGATCAGAGACCCAGTACTTC; CDR3aa: CASSLEGLAGSETQYF
j_gene: TRBJ1-5; v_gene: TRBV2; abundance: -; len: 14; d_gene: -; CDR3nt: TGTGCCAGCAGTGAGATTTCACGGGATCAGCCCCAGCATTTT; CDR3aa: CASSEISRDQPQHF
j_gene: TRBJ2-2; v_gene: TRBV20-1; abundance: few; len: 13; d_gene: TRBD2; CDR3nt: TGCGGGACAAGCGGGAGCCGGGCCGGGGAGCTGTTTTTT; CDR3aa: CGTSGSRAGELFF
j_gene: TRBJ2-5; v_gene: TRBV24-1; abundance: many; len: 15; d_gene: TRBD2; CDR3nt: TGTGCCACCAGTGATGCTAGCGGGAGTGGCGAGACCCAGTACTTC; CDR3aa: CATSDASGSGETQYF
j_gene: TRBJ1-2; v_gene: TRBV12-3/TRBV12-4; abundance: many; len: 13; d_gene: -; CDR3nt: TGTGCCAGCAGTTCGAAACCGAACTATGGCTACACCTTC; CDR3aa: CASSSKPNYGYTF
j_gene: TRBJ2-7; v_gene: TRBV7-9; abundance: few; len: 14; d_gene: -; CDR3nt: TGTGCCAGCAGCTCGGGAAGTTACTCCTACGAGCAGTACTTC; CDR3aa: CASSSGSYSYEQYF
j_gene: TRBJ1-3; v_gene: TRBV30; abundance: once; len: 15; d_gene: -; CDR3nt: TGTGCCTGGGCCCAGGTGTGGGACACTGGAAACACCATATATTTT; CDR3aa: CAWAQVWDTGNTIYF
j_gene: TRBJ1-5; v_gene: TRBV10-3; abundance: -; len: 14; d_gene: -; CDR3nt: TGTGCCATCAAAGGCCCCGAACCGCGCCAGCCCCAGCATTTT; CDR3aa: CAIKGPEPRQPQHF
j_gene: TRBJ2-3; v_gene: TRBV6-2/TRBV6-3; abundance: -; len: 14; d_gene: TRBD1; CDR3nt: TGTGCCAGCAGGTCCAGGGGGCTGGGGGATACGCAGTATTTT; CDR3aa: CASRSRGLGDTQYF
j_gene: TRBJ2-1; v_gene: TRBV18; abundance: -; len: 17; d_gene: TRBD2; CDR3nt: TGTGCCAGCTCACCAGTAGCTCCCGGGACTAGCAATGGTGAGCAGTTCTTC; CDR3aa: CASSPVAPGTSNGEQFF
j_gene: TRBJ2-3; v_gene: TRBV27; abundance: few; len: 16; d_gene: TRBD2; CDR3nt: TGTGCCAGCAGTCGGGTTGGCGGGGGATACACAGATACGCAGTATTTT; CDR3aa: CASSRVGGGYTDTQYF
j_gene: TRBJ2-3; v_gene: TRBV9; abundance: -; len: 16; d_gene: TRBD2; CDR3nt: TGTGCCAGCAGCGCCCTAGCGGGAGGGCCAACAGATACGCAGTATTTT; CDR3aa: CASSALAGGPTDTQYF
j_gene: TRBJ1-1; v_gene: TRBV7-2; abundance: many; len: 12; d_gene: -; CDR3nt: TGTGCCAGCAGCTTAGACGCCACTGAAGCTTTCTTT; CDR3aa: CASSLDATEAFF
j_gene: TRBJ2-3; v_gene: TRBV2; abundance: few; len: 16; d_gene: TRBD1; CDR3nt: TGTGCCAGCAATAGCCGGGACAGACAAAACACAGATACGCAGTATTTT; CDR3aa: CASNSRDRQNTDTQYF
j_gene: TRBJ2-7; v_gene: TRBV5-5; abundance: many; len: 14; d_gene: -; CDR3nt: TGTGCCAGCAGCTTGTTGGACAGAGTAGTTGGGCAGTACTTC; CDR3aa: CASSLLDRVVGQYF
j_gene: TRBJ2-5; v_gene: TRBV10-2; abundance: many; len: 13; d_gene: TRBD1; CDR3nt: TGCGCCACGAACAGGGGGCGCGGAGAGACCCAGTACTTC; CDR3aa: CATNRGRGETQYF
j_gene: TRBJ2-7; v_gene: TRBV6-2/TRBV6-3; abundance: few; len: 14; d_gene: TRBD2; CDR3nt: TGTGCCAGCAGTAACGTTGCGGGGGGGTACGAGCAGTACTTC; CDR3aa: CASSNVAGGYEQYF
j_gene: TRBJ2-7; v_gene: TRBV14; abundance: -; len: 14; d_gene: TRBD2; CDR3nt: TGTGCCAGCAGCCACCTGGGACTAGCCTACGAGCAGTACTTC; CDR3aa: CASSHLGLAYEQYF
j_gene: TRBJ2-6; v_gene: TRBV12-3/TRBV12-4; abundance: few; len: 17; d_gene: -; CDR3nt: TGTGCCAGCACTAGGAGGATTGGGGAGTATTCGCTCAACGTCCTGACTTTC; CDR3aa: CASTRRIGEYSLNVLTF
j_gene: TRBJ2-1; v_gene: TRBV2; abundance: -; len: 11; d_gene: -; CDR3nt: TGTGCCAGCGACGTGTACAATGAGCAGTTCTTC; CDR3aa: CASDVYNEQFF
j_gene: TRBJ2-7; v_gene: TRBV5-1; abundance: few; len: 14; d_gene: -; CDR3nt: TGCGCCAGCAGCTTGAGCCAGGGGAGAAACGAGCAGTACTTC; CDR3aa: CASSLSQGRNEQYF
j_gene: TRBJ2-5; v_gene: TRBV7-3; abundance: many; len: 13; d_gene: -; CDR3nt: TGTGCCAGCAGCTTAGCCGGGTGGGAGACCCAGTACTTC; CDR3aa: CASSLAGWETQYF
j_gene: TRBJ1-4; v_gene: TRBV20-1; abundance: -; len: 14; d_gene: -; CDR3nt: TGCAGTGCTAGAGATCTAGGGGAGGAGGAAAAACTGTTTTTT; CDR3aa: CSARDLGEEEKLFF
j_gene: TRBJ2-1; v_gene: TRBV4-1; abundance: many; len: 14; d_gene: -; CDR3nt: TGCGCCAGCCGACAGCAGGAGTTCTCCGATGAGCAGTTCTTC; CDR3aa: CASRQQEFSDEQFF
j_gene: TRBJ2-1; v_gene: TRBV10-3; abundance: many; len: 14; d_gene: -; CDR3nt: TGTGCCATCAAAGGATTCACAGGGAGGAATGAGCAGTTCTTC; CDR3aa: CAIKGFTGRNEQFF
j_gene: TRBJ2-2; v_gene: TRBV29-1; abundance: -; len: 14; d_gene: -; CDR3nt: TGCAGTGCCCCATTGGAGGGGGGGACCGGGGAGCTGTTTTTT; CDR3aa: CSAPLEGGTGELFF
j_gene: TRBJ1-6; v_gene: TRBV6-5; abundance: -; len: 15; d_gene: -; CDR3nt: TGTGCCAGCAGTTACCCCCCGGGGCCCGGTTCACCCCTCCACTTT; CDR3aa: CASSYPPGPGSPLHF
j_gene: TRBJ2-7; v_gene: TRBV27; abundance: few; len: 15; d_gene: TRBD2; CDR3nt: TGTGCCAGCAGTCCCAAGACTAGCGGACCCTACGAGCAGTACTTC; CDR3aa: CASSPKTSGPYEQYF
j_gene: TRBJ1-1; v_gene: TRBV29-1; abundance: many; len: 11; d_gene: -; CDR3nt: TGCAGCGTGGGACGGAACACTGAAGCTTTCTTT; CDR3aa: CSVGRNTEAFF
j_gene: TRBJ1-4; v_gene: TRBV6-6; abundance: few; len: 18; d_gene: TRBD1; CDR3nt: TGTGCCAGCAGTTACTGGGGACAGGGACATGCAACTAATGAAAAACTGTTTTTT; CDR3aa: CASSYWGQGHATNEKLFF
j_gene: TRBJ2-5; v_gene: TRBV7-2; abundance: -; len: 16; d_gene: TRBD2; CDR3nt: TGTGCCAGCAGCTTAGGACTAGCGGGAGTTCGGGAGACCCAGTACTTC; CDR3aa: CASSLGLAGVRETQYF
j_gene: TRBJ2-1; v_gene: TRBV7-2; abundance: -; len: 16; d_gene: -; CDR3nt: TGTGCCAGCAGCTTAGGGCTAACTGGGACCTACAATGAGCAGTTCTTC; CDR3aa: CASSLGLTGTYNEQFF
j_gene: TRBJ2-1; v_gene: TRBV7-2; abundance: few; len: 15; d_gene: TRBD2; CDR3nt: TGTGCCAGCACCCCCGGGCTAGCGGGAGGGGATGAGCAGTTCTTC; CDR3aa: CASTPGLAGGDEQFF
j_gene: TRBJ2-5; v_gene: TRBV24-1; abundance: few; len: 16; d_gene: -; CDR3nt: TGTGCCACCAGTGATAACAGGGAAGACGGCCTCGAGACCCAGTACTTC; CDR3aa: CATSDNREDGLETQYF
j_gene: TRBJ1-5; v_gene: TRBV4-2; abundance: few; len: 19; d_gene: -; CDR3nt: TGTGCCAGCAGCCATCGACTGGGGGGGGGTTTGGGAAGCAATCAGCCCCAGCATTTT; CDR3aa: CASSHRLGGGLGSNQPQHF
j_gene: TRBJ1-1; v_gene: TRBV15; abundance: -; len: 15; d_gene: TRBD1; CDR3nt: TGTGCCACCAGCAGAACCGGACAGGGGGCTACTGAAGCTTTCTTT; CDR3aa: CATSRTGQGATEAFF
j_gene: TRBJ1-5; v_gene: TRBV7-2; abundance: few; len: 13; d_gene: -; CDR3nt: TGTGCCAGCAGCTTAAGTGTTCATCAGCCCCAGCATTTT; CDR3aa: CASSLSVHQPQHF
j_gene: TRBJ1-1; v_gene: TRBV5-1; abundance: many; len: 13; d_gene: -; CDR3nt: TGCGCCAGCAGCTTGATCGGGAACACTGAAGCTTTCTTT; CDR3aa: CASSLIGNTEAFF
j_gene: TRBJ2-2; v_gene: TRBV7-3; abundance: once; len: 16; d_gene: TRBD1; CDR3nt: TGTGCCAGCAGCTGGGCGGGACAGGAGAACACCGGGGAGCTGTTTTTT; CDR3aa: CASSWAGQENTGELFF
j_gene: TRBJ1-5; v_gene: TRBV28; abundance: few; len: 13; d_gene: -; CDR3nt: TGTGCCAGCAGTACCCCCGGGGTTCAGCCCCAGCATTTT; CDR3aa: CASSTPGVQPQHF
j_gene: TRBJ1-2; v_gene: TRBV15; abundance: few; len: 13; d_gene: -; CDR3nt: TGTGCCACCAGCAGAGATCCGGGGGATGGCTACACCTTC; CDR3aa: CATSRDPGDGYTF
j_gene: TRBJ1-1; v_gene: TRBV5-1; abundance: many; len: 16; d_gene: TRBD1; CDR3nt: TGCGCCAGCAGACCCGGGACAGGGACGATGAACACTGAAGCTTTCTTT; CDR3aa: CASRPGTGTMNTEAFF